Reported below is one T cell receptor (beta chain). Its specificity is not known. One entry per CDR3 protein results from TCRdb running MiXCR on the RT-PCR reads. Among 280,000 or so distinct CDR3 sequences, 21% were seen once, and the ten largest hold 10%. These data are taken from a study of response to subunit inactivated influenza vaccine. Broader study findings: Authors suggested that a seasonal influenza vaccination recruits few new T cells each time.

This CDR3 comprises 13 residues. The germline V and J ends were trimmed by 2 bases and 9 bases, with 8 bases remaining between them. CDR1 SGHDN and CDR2 FVKESK come from the germline V gene. The source of this sequence is a man aged 45 to 70 who received an inactivated influenza vaccine. The sequencing used PBMCs from blood, collected about 19 months after vaccination. This sequence joins TRBV14 and TRBJ1-6, with D tentatively TRBD1 (6 bases). The CDR3 DNA is TGTGCCAGCAGCCAAACAGGGTTTTCACCCCTCCACTTT. Translation: CASSQTGFSPLHF.